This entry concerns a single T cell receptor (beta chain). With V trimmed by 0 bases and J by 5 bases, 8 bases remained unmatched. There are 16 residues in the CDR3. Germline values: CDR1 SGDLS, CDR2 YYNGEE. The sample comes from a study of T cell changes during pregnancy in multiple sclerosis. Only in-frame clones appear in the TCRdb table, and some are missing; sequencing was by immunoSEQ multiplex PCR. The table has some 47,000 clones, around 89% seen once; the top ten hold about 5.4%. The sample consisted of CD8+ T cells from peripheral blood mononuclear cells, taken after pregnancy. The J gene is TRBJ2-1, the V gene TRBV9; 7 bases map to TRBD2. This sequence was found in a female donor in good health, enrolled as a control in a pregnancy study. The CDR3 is CASSVGGWGGDNEQFF. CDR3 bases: TGTGCCAGCAGCGTAGGAGGATGGGGGGGGGACAATGAGCAGTTCTTC.